This record looks at one T cell receptor beta chain sequence and its context. Its antigen has not been determined. The input lacks base qualities; no much larger clone sits a single base away. This sample was included in a study of response to subunit inactivated influenza vaccine (dated by TCRdb to about 2018). For context, the study as a whole: Deep quantitative profiling of the T cell receptor repertoire was used in the study to follow responses to a trivalent subunit inactivated influenza vaccine. The investigation overall reported the following: The authors suggested that each seasonal influenza vaccination may recruit only a limited number of new T cells.

Sample time point, as interpreted from the label and publication: approximately 47 days after influenza vaccine administration. The CDR3 sequence holds 19 residues, the cysteine and phenylalanine included. Solely the CDR3 DNA is kept, with 57 bases framed from the first base. CDR1 and CDR2 were assigned from the germline V gene as MNHEY and SVGEGT. After removal of 8 bases from V and 3 bases from J, the junction retains 25 bases not matched to a gene. Libraries were prepared through RT-PCR. TCRdb names Illumina HiSeq 2500 as the instrument used. The public reads were run again by TCRdb, first through fastp at Q25 and then through MiXCR, and only productive beta chains were kept. Rows with a matching CDR3 protein are joined into one entry that keeps the most common DNA and genes. The sample contains 540,000 or so distinct CDR3 sequences, 13% of them found a single time. The ten largest clones capture under 15% of the sample.

Sequencing was performed on PBMCs from blood, taken roughly 45 days after vaccination. The TCR was taken from a man between 50 and 59 years old who received an inactivated influenza vaccine. Donor details come from another sample of the same person, matched by shared clones. This chain joins TRBV6-2 or TRBV6-3 to TRBJ2-7; 7 bases in between match TRBD1. The nucleotide sequence reads as follows: TGTGCCAGCGGGGGTCTCGGACCTAGGACTGTGGCAGGGGGCTACGAGCAGTACTTC. Its protein product is CASGGLGPRTVAGGYEQYF.